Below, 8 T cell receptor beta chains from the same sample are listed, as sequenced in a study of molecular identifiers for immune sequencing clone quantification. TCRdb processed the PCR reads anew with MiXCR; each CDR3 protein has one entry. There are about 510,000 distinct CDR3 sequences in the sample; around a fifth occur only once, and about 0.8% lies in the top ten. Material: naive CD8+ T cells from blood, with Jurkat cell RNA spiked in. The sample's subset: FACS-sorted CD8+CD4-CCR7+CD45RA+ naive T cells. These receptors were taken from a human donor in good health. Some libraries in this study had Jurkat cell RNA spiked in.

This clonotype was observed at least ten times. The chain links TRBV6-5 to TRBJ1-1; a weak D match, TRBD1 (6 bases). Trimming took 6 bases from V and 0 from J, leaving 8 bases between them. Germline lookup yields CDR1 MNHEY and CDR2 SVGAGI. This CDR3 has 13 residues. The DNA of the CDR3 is TGTGCCAGCAGACAGGGCATGAACACTGAAGCTTTCTTT. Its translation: CASRQGMNTEAFF.

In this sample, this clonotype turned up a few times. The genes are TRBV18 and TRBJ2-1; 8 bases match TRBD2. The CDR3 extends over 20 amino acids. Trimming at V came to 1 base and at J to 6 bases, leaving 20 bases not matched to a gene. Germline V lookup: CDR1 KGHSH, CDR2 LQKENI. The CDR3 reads CASSPHGRQLGLAFVNEQFF. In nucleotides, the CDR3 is TGTGCCAGCTCACCACACGGCCGGCAGCTCGGACTAGCTTTCGTCAATGAGCAGTTCTTC.

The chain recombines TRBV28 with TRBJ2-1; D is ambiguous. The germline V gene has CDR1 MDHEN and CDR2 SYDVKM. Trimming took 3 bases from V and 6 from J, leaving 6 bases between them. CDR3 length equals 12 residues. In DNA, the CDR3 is TGTGCCAGCAGTTTTCTGCTCAATGAGCAGTTCTTC. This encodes CASSFLLNEQFF. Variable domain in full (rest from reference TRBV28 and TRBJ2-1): DVKVTQSSRYLVKRTGEKVFLECVQDMDHENMFWYRQDPGLGLRLIYFSYDVKMKEKGDIPEGYSVSREKKERFSLILESASTNQTSMYLCASSFLLNEQFFGPGTRLTVL.

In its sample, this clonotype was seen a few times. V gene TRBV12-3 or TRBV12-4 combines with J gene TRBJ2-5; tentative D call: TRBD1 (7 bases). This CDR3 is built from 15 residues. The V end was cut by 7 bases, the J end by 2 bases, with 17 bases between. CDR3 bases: TGTGCCAGCACCCCTCAGGGGGGTTTACAAGAGACCCAGTACTTC. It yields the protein CASTPQGGLQETQYF.

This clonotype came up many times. The CDR3 DNA sequence: TGTGCCAGCAGCTTCGGCGGGAGGACCTACGAGCAGTACTTC. It codes for CASSFGGRTYEQYF. The chain combines TRBV7-2 with TRBJ2-7, with 8 bases identical to TRBD2. The CDR3 covers 14 residues. J lost 2 bases, V lost 3 bases, and 3 bases had no gene match. Germline V gene lookup returns CDR1 SGHTA and CDR2 FQGNSA.

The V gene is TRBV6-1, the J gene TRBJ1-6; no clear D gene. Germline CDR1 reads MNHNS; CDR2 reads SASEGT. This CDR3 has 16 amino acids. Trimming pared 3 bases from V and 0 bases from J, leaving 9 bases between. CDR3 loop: CASSDGSSSYNSPLHF. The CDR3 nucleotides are TGTGCCAGCAGTGACGGAAGTAGCTCCTATAATTCACCCCTCCACTTT.

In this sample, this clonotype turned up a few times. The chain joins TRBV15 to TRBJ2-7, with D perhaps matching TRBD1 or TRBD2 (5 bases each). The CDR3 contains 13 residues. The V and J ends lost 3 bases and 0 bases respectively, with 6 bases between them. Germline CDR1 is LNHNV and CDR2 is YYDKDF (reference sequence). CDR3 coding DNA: TGTGCCACCAGCAGTGGGACCTCCTACGAGCAGTACTTC. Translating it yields CATSSGTSYEQYF.

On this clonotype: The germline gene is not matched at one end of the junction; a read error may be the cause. CDR3 DNA: TGTGCCTGCAGTTTAGCGAGGACAAAAGAGACCCAGTACTTC. Protein product: CACSLARTKETQYF. The chain recombines TRBV12-3 or TRBV12-4 with TRBJ2-5; TRBD1 or TRBD2 may be the D gene (5 bases each). The CDR3 is 14 amino acids.